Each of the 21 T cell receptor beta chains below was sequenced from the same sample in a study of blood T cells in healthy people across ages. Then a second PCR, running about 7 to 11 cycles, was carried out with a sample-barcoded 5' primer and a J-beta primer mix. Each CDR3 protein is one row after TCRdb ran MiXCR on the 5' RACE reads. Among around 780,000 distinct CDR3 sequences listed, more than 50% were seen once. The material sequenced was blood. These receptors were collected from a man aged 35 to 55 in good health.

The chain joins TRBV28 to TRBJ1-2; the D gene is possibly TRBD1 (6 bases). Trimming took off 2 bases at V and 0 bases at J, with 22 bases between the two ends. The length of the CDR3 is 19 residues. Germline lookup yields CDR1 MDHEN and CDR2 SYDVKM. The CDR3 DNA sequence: TGTGCCAGCAGTTTAACAGAACCCCTCGGACAGTACCCTAACTATGGCTACACCTTC. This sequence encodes CASSLTEPLGQYPNYGYTF.

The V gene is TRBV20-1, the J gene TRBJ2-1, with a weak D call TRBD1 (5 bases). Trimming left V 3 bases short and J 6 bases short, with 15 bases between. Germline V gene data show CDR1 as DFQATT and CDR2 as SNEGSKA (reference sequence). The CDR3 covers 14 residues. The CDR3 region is CSASRRTKCNEQFF. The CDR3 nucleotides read TGCAGTGCTAGCCGGCGGACAAAATGCAATGAGCAGTTCTTC.

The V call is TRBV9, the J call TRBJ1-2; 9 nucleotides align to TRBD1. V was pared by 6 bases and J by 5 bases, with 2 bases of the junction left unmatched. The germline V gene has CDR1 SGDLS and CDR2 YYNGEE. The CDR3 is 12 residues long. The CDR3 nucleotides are TGTGCCAGCAAACAGGGGGCTTATGGCTACACCTTC. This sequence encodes CASKQGAYGYTF. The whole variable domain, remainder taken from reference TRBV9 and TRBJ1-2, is DSGVTQTPKHLITATGQRVTLRCSPRSGDLSVYWYQQSLDQGLQFLIQYYNGEERAKGNILERFSAQQFPDLHSELNLSSLELGDSALYFCASKQGAYGYTFGSGTRLTVV.

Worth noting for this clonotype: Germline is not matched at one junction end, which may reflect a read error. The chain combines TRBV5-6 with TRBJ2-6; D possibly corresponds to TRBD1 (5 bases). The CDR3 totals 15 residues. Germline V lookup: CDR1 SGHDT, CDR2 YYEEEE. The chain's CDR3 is CASSGSGYGANGLTF. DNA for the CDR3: TGTGCCAGCAGCGGCTCCGGGTATGGGGCCAACGGCCTGACTTTC.

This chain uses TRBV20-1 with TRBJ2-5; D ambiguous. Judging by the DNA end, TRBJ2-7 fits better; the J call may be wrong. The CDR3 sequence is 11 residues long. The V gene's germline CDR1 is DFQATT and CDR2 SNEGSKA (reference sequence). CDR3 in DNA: TGCAGTGCTCAGGACCGCTACGAGCAGTACTTC. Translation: CSAQDRYEQYF.

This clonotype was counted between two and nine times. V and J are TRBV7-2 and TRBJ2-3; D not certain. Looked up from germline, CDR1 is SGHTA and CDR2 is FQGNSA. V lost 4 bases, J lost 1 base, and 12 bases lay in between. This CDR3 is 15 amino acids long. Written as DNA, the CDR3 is TGTGCCAGCAGCTCCTTTACCCCGGGCACAGATACGCAGTATTTT. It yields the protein CASSSFTPGTDTQYF.

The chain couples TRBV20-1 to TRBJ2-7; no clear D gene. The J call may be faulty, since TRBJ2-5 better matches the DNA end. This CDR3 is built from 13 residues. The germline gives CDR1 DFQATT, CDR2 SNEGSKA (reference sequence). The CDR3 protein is CSARAVSKETQYF. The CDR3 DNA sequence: TGCAGTGCTAGGGCCGTGTCTAAAGAGACCCAGTACTTC.

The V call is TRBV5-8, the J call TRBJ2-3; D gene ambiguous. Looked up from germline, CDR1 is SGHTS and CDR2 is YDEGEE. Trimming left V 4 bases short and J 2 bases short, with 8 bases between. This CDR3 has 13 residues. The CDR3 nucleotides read TGTGCCAGCAGCCAATTTTCCACAGATACGCAGTATTTT. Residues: CASSQFSTDTQYF.

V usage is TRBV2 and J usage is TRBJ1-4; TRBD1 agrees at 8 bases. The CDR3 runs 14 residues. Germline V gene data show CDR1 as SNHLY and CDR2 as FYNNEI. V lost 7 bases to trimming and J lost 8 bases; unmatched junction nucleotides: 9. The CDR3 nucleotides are TGTGCCAGCATCCCCGACAGGGGCGCAGAAAAACTGTTTTTT. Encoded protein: CASIPDRGAEKLFF.

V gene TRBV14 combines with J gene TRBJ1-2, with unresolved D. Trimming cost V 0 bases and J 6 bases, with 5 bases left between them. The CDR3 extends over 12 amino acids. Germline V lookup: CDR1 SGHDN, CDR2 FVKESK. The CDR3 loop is CASSQERDGYTF. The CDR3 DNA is TGTGCCAGCAGCCAAGAGAGGGATGGCTACACCTTC.

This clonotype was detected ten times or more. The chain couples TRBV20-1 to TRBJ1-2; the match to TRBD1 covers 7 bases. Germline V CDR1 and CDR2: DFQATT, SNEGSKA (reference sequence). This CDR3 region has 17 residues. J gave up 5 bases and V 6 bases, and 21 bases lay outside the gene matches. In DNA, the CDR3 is TGCAGTGCCGGGACCCAGGGGGATGTGAGCTTAGTATATGGCTACACCTTC. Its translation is CSAGTQGDVSLVYGYTF.

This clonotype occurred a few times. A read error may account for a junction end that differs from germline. The CDR3 nucleotides read TGTGCCAGCACTTTAAGACTAGCGGGAGTCACCTACGAGCAGTACTTC. This translates into CASTLRLAGVTYEQYF. The rearrangement links TRBV28 to TRBJ2-7; 12 nucleotides match TRBD2. CDR1 is MDHEN and CDR2 is SYDVKM in the germline V gene. CDR3 length: 16 amino acids.

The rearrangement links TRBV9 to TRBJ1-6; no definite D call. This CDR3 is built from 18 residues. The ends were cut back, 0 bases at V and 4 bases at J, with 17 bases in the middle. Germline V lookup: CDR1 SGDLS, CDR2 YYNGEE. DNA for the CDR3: TGTGCCAGCAGCGTAGATTCTTCGGGCAGGTCGTATAATTCACCCCTCCACTTT. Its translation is CASSVDSSGRSYNSPLHF.

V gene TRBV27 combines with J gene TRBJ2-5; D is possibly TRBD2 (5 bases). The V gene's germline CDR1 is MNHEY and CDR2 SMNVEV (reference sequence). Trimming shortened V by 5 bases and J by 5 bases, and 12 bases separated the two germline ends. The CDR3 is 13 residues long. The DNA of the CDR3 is TGTGCCAGCAGTGATGAGCGGTGGGAGACCCAGTACTTC. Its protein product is CASSDERWETQYF.

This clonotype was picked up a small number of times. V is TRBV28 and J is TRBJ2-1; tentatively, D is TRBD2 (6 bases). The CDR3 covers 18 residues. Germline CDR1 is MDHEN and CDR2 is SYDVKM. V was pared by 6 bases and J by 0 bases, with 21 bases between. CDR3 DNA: TGTGCCAGCAGAACCCTAACCTTCGCCGGGAGCTCCTACAATGAGCAGTTCTTC. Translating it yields CASRTLTFAGSSYNEQFF.

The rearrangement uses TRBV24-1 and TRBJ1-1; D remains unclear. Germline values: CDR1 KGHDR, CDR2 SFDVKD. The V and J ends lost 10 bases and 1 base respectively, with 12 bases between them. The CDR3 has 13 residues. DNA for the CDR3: TGTGCCACATCAACAGCCAGGAACACTGAAGCTTTCTTT. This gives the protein CATSTARNTEAFF.

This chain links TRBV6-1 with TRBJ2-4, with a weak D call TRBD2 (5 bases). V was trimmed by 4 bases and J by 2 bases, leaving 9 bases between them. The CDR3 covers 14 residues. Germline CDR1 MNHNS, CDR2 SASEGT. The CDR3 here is CASSGTGSKNIQYF. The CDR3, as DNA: TGTGCCAGCAGTGGGACTGGGTCCAAAAACATTCAGTACTTC.

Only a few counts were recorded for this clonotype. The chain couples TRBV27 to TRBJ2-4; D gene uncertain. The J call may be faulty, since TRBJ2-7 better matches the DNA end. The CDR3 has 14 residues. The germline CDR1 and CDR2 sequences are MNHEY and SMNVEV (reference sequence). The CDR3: CASRLAGPNYEQYF. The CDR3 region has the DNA TGTGCCAGCAGACTCGCCGGGCCTAACTACGAGCAGTACTTC.

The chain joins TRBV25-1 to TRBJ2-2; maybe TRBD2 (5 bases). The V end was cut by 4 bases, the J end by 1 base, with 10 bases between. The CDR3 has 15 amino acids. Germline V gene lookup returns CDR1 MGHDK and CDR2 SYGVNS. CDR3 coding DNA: TGTGCCAGCAGTGTCGAGGGCGAGAACACCGGGGAGCTGTTTTTT. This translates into CASSVEGENTGELFF.

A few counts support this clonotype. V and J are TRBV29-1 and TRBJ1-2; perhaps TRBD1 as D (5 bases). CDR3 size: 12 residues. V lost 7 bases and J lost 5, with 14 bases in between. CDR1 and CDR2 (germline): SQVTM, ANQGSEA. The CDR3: CSAGSEGYGYTF. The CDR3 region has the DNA TGCAGCGCAGGGTCCGAGGGATATGGCTACACCTTC.

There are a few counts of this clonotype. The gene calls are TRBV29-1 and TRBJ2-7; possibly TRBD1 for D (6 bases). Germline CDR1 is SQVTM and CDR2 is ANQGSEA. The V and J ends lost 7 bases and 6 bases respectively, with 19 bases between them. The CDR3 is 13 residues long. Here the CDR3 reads CSGSSGAPLEQYF. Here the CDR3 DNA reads TGCAGCGGCTCCTCAGGGGCGCCCCTCGAGCAGTACTTC.